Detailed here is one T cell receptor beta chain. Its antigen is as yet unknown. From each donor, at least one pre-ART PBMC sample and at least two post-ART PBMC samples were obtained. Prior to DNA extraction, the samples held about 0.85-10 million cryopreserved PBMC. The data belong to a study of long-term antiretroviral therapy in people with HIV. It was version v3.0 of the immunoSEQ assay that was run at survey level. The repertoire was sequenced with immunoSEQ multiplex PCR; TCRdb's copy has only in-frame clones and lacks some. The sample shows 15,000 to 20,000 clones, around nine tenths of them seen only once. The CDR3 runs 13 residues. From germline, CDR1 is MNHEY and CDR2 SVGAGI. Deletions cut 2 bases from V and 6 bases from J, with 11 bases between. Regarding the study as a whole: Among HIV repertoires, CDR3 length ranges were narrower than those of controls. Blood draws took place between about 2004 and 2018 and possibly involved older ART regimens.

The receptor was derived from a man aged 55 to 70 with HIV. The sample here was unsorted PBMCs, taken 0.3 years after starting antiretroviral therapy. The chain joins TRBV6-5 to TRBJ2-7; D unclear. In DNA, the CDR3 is TGTGCCAGCAGTTACCGCCAGACCTGCGAGCAGTACTTC. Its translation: CASSYRQTCEQYF.